This TCR beta chain is from a study of cytomegalovirus exposure and HLA in healthy donors (dated by TCRdb to 2017 to 2019). Background on the whole study: In an earlier analysis of several hundred of the donors, 276 Gb of sequence data and some 100 million unique TCR beta sequences from about 180 million T cells were reported. Roughly 320 gigabases of sequencing data and around 80 million unique TCR sequences made up an early release that covered approximately 650 HLA-typed donors. Among the approximately 430 genotyped donors, 75% to 90% belonged to the genetic ancestry cluster associated with self-reported Caucasian donors. The study was designed to test whether signatures of past pathogen exposure could be identified by cataloging public T cell receptors. The study used immunosequencing to profile the T cell repertoires of more than 650 subjects and linked those repertoires to cytomegalovirus serostatus. A separate validation cohort of roughly 130 different subjects was used in addition to the approximately 670-subject first cohort. The study combined high-throughput TCR immunosequencing, statistical association of individual TCRs with disease status, and machine learning to predict cytomegalovirus infection status. A later analysis re-analyzed previously published TCR beta repertoires from about 730 donors and added high-resolution HLA genotyping to study TCR occurrence patterns. The later analysis used no new phenotypic data to find candidate immune exposures, relying instead on TCR beta sequences and their occurrence across donors. To decide whether each TCR beta V gene segment behaved as functional or pseudogenic, an earlier analysis of some 600 of the donors relied on high-throughput TCR beta sequencing. Donor age, sex, ethnicity and CMV serostatus were compiled alongside the repertoire data. In a later genetic analysis, genome-wide SNP genotypes for about three fifths of the roughly 670 donors were used, and that subset was treated as a discovery cohort. Every repertoire in the discovery cohort had been generated on one and the same sequencing platform. HLA typing included class I and class II loci at four-digit resolution. Typing coverage differed by locus: A, B, C, DRB1 and DQB1 were typed in about 629-640 donors, DQA1 in 522, DPA1 in 606, and DPB1 in around 490. A handful of DR-DQ haplotypes were handled as single units for association and clustering because linkage in the cohort was strong. Across approximately 400 genotyped donors of the cohort, an average of about 240,000 unique TCR beta nucleotide sequences per donor were sequenced, and 15% to 20% of those sequences were non-productive.

The method behind the library was the immunoSEQ multiplex PCR assay. For the multiplex PCR, a mixture combining 60 forward primers for TCR Vbeta segments and 13 reverse primers for TCR Jbeta segments was used. The CDR3 region of rearranged TCR beta genes was amplified from genomic DNA with a multiplex PCR assay. Amplified TCR beta libraries were sequenced as 87-base-pair reads on the Illumina HiSeq System. In the paper's pipeline: A later analysis counted about 82 million unique TCR beta chains across the 670 or so repertoires, and roughly 9.9 million of these chains were shared by at least two donors. Raw reads were error-corrected and collapsed into unique sequences with a nearest-neighbor algorithm that merged closely related sequences to remove PCR and sequencing errors. Alignment of CDR3 sequences to IMGT reference sequences was used to assign V, D and J gene segments. For a sequence to be retained, a match of at least six nucleotides was required to both a V gene segment and a J gene segment. Rearrangements were called productive when the CDR3 lacked stop codons and stayed in frame with V and J; all others were non-productive. Following IMGT convention, CDR3 was defined as the stretch from the second conserved V-encoded cysteine to the conserved J-encoded phenylalanine. Sequences without an unambiguous match to a single V gene segment were excluded from the earlier analysis of a few hundred of the donors. In an earlier analysis of roughly 600 of the donors, a V segment was called functional when productive rearrangements were above 56.7%, and segregating when the standard deviation between donors exceeded 5%. A statistical classification framework was developed to diagnose cytomegalovirus status using the catalog of TCR beta chain sequences. In a later analysis, V and J genes were assigned by comparing TCR nucleotide sequences against IMGT/GENE-DB human TR gene sequences. The TCRdist pipeline was used in a later analysis to assign CDR3 sequences and most-parsimonious VDJ recombination scenarios. In a later analysis, each TCR beta chain was defined by its CDR3 amino acid sequence together with its V-gene family, and reads without a unique V-gene family were excluded. A later analysis removed 550 to 700 highly shared, low-generation-probability nucleotide sequences to deal with suspected cross-contamination and a sequencing artifact. In a later analysis, a clonal expansion index for each public chain was calculated from normalized within-repertoire ranks of inferred template counts. In a later analysis, generation probabilities were computed using a VDJ recombination model fitted to out-of-frame rearrangements, and the results were checked against IGoR. Hypergeometric tests were used in a later analysis to score TCR-TCR, TCR-HLA and TCR-CMV co-occurrence, with a repertoire-size bias correction applied to the TCR pairs. To estimate false discovery rates, a later analysis permuted the HLA or CMV assignments 20 times. In a later analysis, co-occurring TCRs were grouped using DBSCAN, with TCRdist sequence similarity added in when clustering inside HLA-allele-positive subsets. Repertoires with fewer than 30,000 or more than 120,000 public chains were left out of co-occurrence clustering, as were a handful of repertoires with anomalous nucleotide sharing. TCRdb took this table from immuneACCESS and kept in-frame rearrangements with V and J called. Such tables lack part of the clones; where checked against another copy, unresolved V genes explain under half of the gap, and the rest is unexplained. V, J and clone size were drawn from that table, and D and trimming were deduced from the DNA. Within this sample are about 150,000 clones, with less than 80% of them counted one time only. Approximately 7% of the sample lies in the top ten.

The research as a whole found: A later analysis reported that several top co-occurrence clusters appeared linked to parvovirus B19, influenza, CMV and Epstein-Barr virus. A further reported finding was that TCR beta sequences accurately predicted the HLA-A and HLA-B alleles for most subjects in the first cohort. Specific HLA alleles were associated with 15,000 to 20,000 TCR beta sequences at a false discovery rate of 0.05 in a later analysis. A cluster of highly shared sequence variants was judged likely to represent a technical artifact of the sequencing pipeline. Compared with the roughly 700-donor mean, donors in an Asian-associated ancestry cluster had fewer N-insertions in productive TCRs, according to a later genetic analysis. HLA typing was unavailable for some donors at each locus, so association tests used only the typed subset. Assigning TCR associations to individual alleles was difficult when HLA alleles, especially DR and DQ, strongly co-occurred. Only TCR beta chains were sequenced in this cohort, and the absence of alpha or paired-chain data limited detectable features. A later analysis found that HLA-associated TCR beta chains were more clonally expanded and had lower generation probabilities than equally common non-associated chains. A few of the identified cytomegalovirus-associated TCR beta chains were confirmed in vitro to be specific for cytomegalovirus antigens. In a later analysis, TCR association rates were found to vary across HLA loci, with the most associated TCRs seen for DRB1 alleles and the fewest for HLA-C alleles. An association between a missense DCLRE1C variant and V-gene and J-gene trimming of TCR beta chains was found in a later genetic analysis and replicated in an independent cohort. In the study, some 160 TCR beta chains were listed as associated with cytomegalovirus. The authors suggested that the approach could potentially be extended to other disease states and immunological phenotypes. In an earlier analysis of under 600 of the donors, most TCR beta V segments were observed in productive rearrangements about 87% or about 30% of the time, broadly matching IMGT annotations. Seventeen rarely observed V segments, including chromosome 9 orphons, were excluded from the earlier analysis of some 590 of the donors because counts were too low. In a later analysis, most CMV-associated TCR beta chains were found to appear HLA-restricted, with HLA associations seemingly driven largely by CMV exposure. Sequencing depth was assumed to be roughly uniform across donors in the presence/absence analyses, though that assumption may not hold. While some public TCRs were present in many individuals, most TCR sequences turned up only very rarely across donors. The classifier was reported to diagnose cytomegalovirus status with high specificity and sensitivity in both the original and validation cohorts. Correlated functional status among segregating V segments might reflect linkage disequilibrium, but an unknown experimental factor could not be ruled out. CMV serostatus was the only immune exposure information available for the cohort. Some IMGT-functional V segments, including TRBV6-2 and TRBV6-3, could not be distinguished by the 87-base-pair reads and were therefore excluded.

Including cysteine and phenylalanine, the CDR3 has 15 amino acids. The read is trimmed to its CDR3 DNA, 45 bases read in frame from base 1. A distance of 13 bases separates the germline ends of V and J, which lose 1 base and 1 base respectively. CDR1 and CDR2, per the germline V gene (reference sequence), are GTSNPN and SVGIG. Concerning this clone itself: Its antigen target is currently unknown. No base-level quality is on record; no much larger clone is a single base apart.

The cohort consisted of some 730 healthy bone marrow donors. At the time of sampling, every cohort member was nominally healthy, though immune exposures that went unrecorded were likely present. The donor was CMV seropositive and belonged to the group of 250 to 300 seropositive cohort members. Every donor gave a peripheral blood sample, and the peripheral blood mononuclear cells from that sample were used for TCR beta sequencing. Genomic DNA extraction from the blood cell samples was performed with the Qiagen DNeasy Blood Extraction Kit. Source material: PBMCs. This sequence uses TRBV30 and TRBJ1-2, with a weak D call of TRBD1 (6 bases match). The receptor's source is a man between 35 and 55 years old in good health and CMV-seropositive. This receptor carries the CDR3 CAWSGRQGFNYGYTF. DNA sequence: TGTGCCTGGAGTGGTCGGCAGGGGTTTAACTATGGCTACACCTTC.